What follows is one TCR beta chain and its context. What it recognizes is unknown. Terminally differentiated effector memory CD45RA+ cells were excluded by CCR7 positive selection of CD45RO-negative cells. Those who donated were healthy HIV-negative adults, with no recent acute infections or vaccinations reported. This sample is part of a study of shared clonotypes between healthy human individuals. General study findings and limits: The expectation was that sequencing depth would affect clonotype sharing among donors.

The germline CDR1 and CDR2 sequences are MDHEN and SYDVKM. The length of the CDR3 is 16 residues. V was trimmed by 5 bases and J by 6 bases, leaving 20 bases between them. Researchers divided each subset's genomic DNA evenly across several immunoSEQ plates. Under the authors' procedure: ImmunoSEQ gave junction-only sequences without quality scores, so filtering differed. Measured with immunoSEQ multiplex PCR; TCRdb has only the in-frame clones, and not every one. V, J and clone size reflect that table, while D and trimming were determined from the DNA. Of almost 700,000 clones detected, about 90% appear once; the ten largest clones hold approximately 22%.

This sequence originates from a man in his thirties or forties in good health. Sequenced sample: naive CD8+ T cells sorted from blood. This sequence joins TRBV28 and TRBJ2-1, with D possibly matching TRBD2 (5 bases). The CDR3 reads CASSPRGALRVNEQFF. CDR3 DNA sequence: TGTGCCAGCAGTCCCCGGGGAGCGCTAAGGGTCAATGAGCAGTTCTTC.